This TCR beta chain comes out of a study of cytomegalovirus exposure and HLA in healthy donors. After removal of 0 bases from V and 1 base from J, the junction contained 4 bases not matched to a gene. The CDR3 runs to 17 residues. Germline lookup yields CDR1 SGHRS and CDR2 YFSETQ. Amplification used 60 Vbeta primers and 13 Jbeta primers. Method: immunoSEQ multiplex PCR; TCRdb's copy keeps in-frame clones and lacks some. Here the sample spans some 200,000 clones, around 83% being singletons. J is TRBJ2-1 and V is TRBV5-1; TRBD2 agrees at 10 bases. The source of this sequence is a woman between 18 and 30 years old in good health and CMV-seronegative. The sample comprised PBMCs. This CDR3 reads CASSLEASGSSYNEQFF. The CDR3 coding sequence is TGCGCCAGCAGCTTGGAGGCTAGCGGGAGTTCCTACAATGAGCAGTTCTTC.